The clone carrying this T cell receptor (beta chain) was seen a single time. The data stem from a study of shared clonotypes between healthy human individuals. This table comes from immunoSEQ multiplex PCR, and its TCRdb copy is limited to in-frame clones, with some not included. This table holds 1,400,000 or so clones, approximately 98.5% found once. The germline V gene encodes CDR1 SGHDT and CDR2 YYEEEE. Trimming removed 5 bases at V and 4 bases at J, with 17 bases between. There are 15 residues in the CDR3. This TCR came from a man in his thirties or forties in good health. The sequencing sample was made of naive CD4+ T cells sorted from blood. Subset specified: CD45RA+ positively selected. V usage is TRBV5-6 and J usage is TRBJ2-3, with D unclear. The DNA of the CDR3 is TGTGCCAGCAGTCCCGGATCAAACATAGCAGATACGCAGTATTTT. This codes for CASSPGSNIADTQYF.